A selection of T cell receptor beta chains follows, all from one sample in a study of post-analysis software for immune sequencing data. From the PCR reads, TCRdb called clonotypes with MiXCR, one entry per CDR3 protein. The sample consists of roughly 670,000 distinct CDR3 sequences, approximately 60% of them appearing once. The specimen was blood. The receptors come from a girl between 2 and 10 years old with multiple sclerosis. The CDR3 runs from the conserved cysteine through the conserved F or W. The D gene is left open where the match is weak. For some rows the clone size is stated as once, few or many, or as a class when expanded; others skip it.

v_call: TRBV4-3; d_call: -; clone_size: once; cdr3_length: 16; j_call: TRBJ1-5; cdr3_nt: TGCGCCAGCAGCCAAGAATCGGGACTCAGAAGGGAGCCCCAGCATTTT; cdr3_aa: CASSQESGLRREPQHF
v_call: TRBV7-3; d_call: TRBD2; clone_size: few; cdr3_length: 14; j_call: TRBJ2-7; cdr3_nt: TGTGCCAGCAGCTCGATTAGCGGGAGCGGCGAGCAGTACTTC; cdr3_aa: CASSSISGSGEQYF
v_call: TRBV20-1; d_call: -; clone_size: -; cdr3_length: 12; j_call: TRBJ2-1; cdr3_nt: TGCAGGGCCCCACGGGCCGTGGGGCGGCAGTTCTTC; cdr3_aa: CRAPRAVGRQFF
v_call: TRBV2; d_call: -; clone_size: -; cdr3_length: 16; j_call: TRBJ1-4; cdr3_nt: TGTGCCAGCACCCGGAGTCGGGGGGCGACAAATGAAAAACTGTTTTTT; cdr3_aa: CASTRSRGATNEKLFF
v_call: TRBV30; d_call: -; clone_size: -; cdr3_length: 14; j_call: TRBJ1-5; cdr3_nt: TGTGCCTGGAGTCGTCTGGGCAATGATCAGCCCCAGCATTTT; cdr3_aa: CAWSRLGNDQPQHF
v_call: TRBV10-3; d_call: TRBD2; clone_size: -; cdr3_length: 16; j_call: TRBJ2-5; cdr3_nt: TGTGCCATCAGTGGAACTAGCGGGAGTGAGGCGGAGACCCAGTACTTC; cdr3_aa: CAISGTSGSEAETQYF
v_call: TRBV12-3/TRBV12-4; d_call: -; clone_size: few; cdr3_length: 17; j_call: TRBJ2-5; cdr3_nt: TGTGCCAGCAGTTTGGGGTTGGACATTCGAATACGGGAGACCCAGTACTTC; cdr3_aa: CASSLGLDIRIRETQYF
v_call: TRBV21-1; d_call: -; clone_size: -; cdr3_length: 15; j_call: TRBJ2-5; cdr3_nt: TGTGCCAGCAGCCTCTTTAGCGCGTTGCAAGAGACCCAGTACTTC; cdr3_aa: CASSLFSALQETQYF
v_call: TRBV12-3/TRBV12-4; d_call: TRBD2; clone_size: -; cdr3_length: 18; j_call: TRBJ2-5; cdr3_nt: TGTGCCAGCAGTCGCGGACTAGCGGGGCCTCTGTCTGCAGAGACCCAGTACTTC; cdr3_aa: CASSRGLAGPLSAETQYF
v_call: TRBV28; d_call: -; clone_size: -; cdr3_length: 14; j_call: TRBJ2-3; cdr3_nt: TGTGCCAGCAGCTCCCCCTGGGCCGCGGATACGCAGTATTTT; cdr3_aa: CASSSPWAADTQYF
v_call: TRBV7-9; d_call: -; clone_size: -; cdr3_length: 15; j_call: TRBJ2-2; cdr3_nt: TGTGCCAGCAGCTTCGGACAGCAGAACACCGGGGAGCTGTTTTTT; cdr3_aa: CASSFGQQNTGELFF
v_call: TRBV19; d_call: -; clone_size: -; cdr3_length: 15; j_call: TRBJ1-1; cdr3_nt: TGTGCCAGTAGTATAGAGCCAGGGCCGAACACTGAAGCTTTCTTT; cdr3_aa: CASSIEPGPNTEAFF
v_call: TRBV6-5; d_call: TRBD1; clone_size: -; cdr3_length: 16; j_call: TRBJ1-2; cdr3_nt: TGTGCCAGCAGTTTCTTCGGACAGGGGGCGTACTATGGCTACACCTTC; cdr3_aa: CASSFFGQGAYYGYTF
v_call: TRBV20-1; d_call: TRBD2; clone_size: -; cdr3_length: 15; j_call: TRBJ2-3; cdr3_nt: TGCAGTGCTGGCCAGACTAGCGGGAGAACAGATACGCAGTATTTT; cdr3_aa: CSAGQTSGRTDTQYF
v_call: TRBV5-1; d_call: TRBD1; clone_size: -; cdr3_length: 15; j_call: TRBJ1-6; cdr3_nt: TGCGCCAGCAGCTTCACAGGGGAAGTTGATTCACCCCTCCACTTT; cdr3_aa: CASSFTGEVDSPLHF
v_call: TRBV11-2; d_call: -; clone_size: few; cdr3_length: 12; j_call: TRBJ2-3; cdr3_nt: TGTGCCAGCGGATTTTTCGCAGATACGCAGTATTTT; cdr3_aa: CASGFFADTQYF